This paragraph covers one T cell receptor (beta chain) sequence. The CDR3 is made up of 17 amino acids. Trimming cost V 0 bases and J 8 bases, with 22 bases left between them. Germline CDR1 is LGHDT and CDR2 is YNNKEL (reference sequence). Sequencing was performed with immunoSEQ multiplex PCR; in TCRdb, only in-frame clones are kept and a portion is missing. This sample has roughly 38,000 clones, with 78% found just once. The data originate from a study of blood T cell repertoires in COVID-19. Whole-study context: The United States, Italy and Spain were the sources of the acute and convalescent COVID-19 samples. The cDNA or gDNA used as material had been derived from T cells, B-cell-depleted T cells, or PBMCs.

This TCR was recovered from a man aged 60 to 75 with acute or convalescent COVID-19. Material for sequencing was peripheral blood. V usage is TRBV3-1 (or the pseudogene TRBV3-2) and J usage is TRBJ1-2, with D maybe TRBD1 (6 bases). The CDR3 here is CASSQDFKDGTTKGYTF. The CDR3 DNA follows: TGTGCCAGCAGCCAAGATTTTAAGGACGGGACAACTAAGGGCTACACCTTC.